This T cell receptor beta chain was sequenced during a study of cytomegalovirus exposure and HLA in healthy donors. Study summary: A data release that came early held tens of millions of unique TCRs from HLA-typed donors. Study observations and caveats: In vitro experiments confirmed that a few CMV-associated chains were specific for CMV antigens. Presence/absence analyses assumed roughly uniform sequencing depth across donors. The only immune exposure information that was available was CMV serostatus.

13 Jbeta primers and 60 Vbeta primers were used for the PCR. Assay used: immunoSEQ multiplex PCR; TCRdb lists only in-frame clones, some missing. This table holds 130,000 to 150,000 clones, 65% to 75% found once. Comments on this clone: Its antigen is as yet unknown.

The CDR3 runs 15 residues. V trimming: 6 bases; J trimming: 3 bases; junction bases outside the gene matches: 9. Germline values: CDR1 MNHEY, CDR2 SVGAGI. Sequencing was done on a sample of PBMCs. The clonotype originates from a man between 60 and 75 years old in good health and CMV-seronegative. This rearrangement joins TRBV6-5 to TRBJ1-1, with 8 bases aligning to TRBD1. CDR3 protein: CASRPTPDRDTEAFF. DNA of the CDR3: TGTGCCAGCAGACCTACCCCGGACAGGGACACTGAAGCTTTCTTT.